This T cell receptor beta chain was sequenced for a study of cytomegalovirus exposure and HLA in healthy donors. Study-level findings and limits: Roughly uniform sequencing depth across donors was assumed, possibly incorrectly.

Points on this clone: Antigen: not known.

Donors showed nominal health when sampled, although they likely had unrecorded immune exposures. It was with 60 Vbeta and 13 Jbeta primers that the PCR ran. Here immunoSEQ multiplex PCR was the method, and the copy in TCRdb shows in-frame clones only, minus some. The top ten clones hold roughly 3.1% of a sample with some 180,000 clones, about 80% of them seen once. The CDR3 is 14 amino acids. Germline V gene sequence: CDR1 MDHEN, CDR2 SYDVKM. V dropped 7 bases and J dropped 4; count of bases not matched to a gene: 6. The receptor was derived from a man aged 40-50 years in good health and CMV-seropositive. Sequencing was done on a sample of PBMCs. The gene calls are TRBV28 and TRBJ2-2; 7 bases agree with TRBD2. This CDR3 reads CASTPSGATGELFF. As DNA, the CDR3 is TGTGCCAGCACCCCTAGCGGAGCCACCGGGGAGCTGTTTTTT. The full variable domain, in which reference TRBV28 and TRBJ2-2 provide the parts outside the CDR3, is DVKVTQSSRYLVKRTGEKVFLECVQDMDHENMFWYRQDPGLGLRLIYFSYDVKMKEKGDIPEGYSVSREKKERFSLILESASTNQTSMYLCASTPSGATGELFFGEGSRLTVL.